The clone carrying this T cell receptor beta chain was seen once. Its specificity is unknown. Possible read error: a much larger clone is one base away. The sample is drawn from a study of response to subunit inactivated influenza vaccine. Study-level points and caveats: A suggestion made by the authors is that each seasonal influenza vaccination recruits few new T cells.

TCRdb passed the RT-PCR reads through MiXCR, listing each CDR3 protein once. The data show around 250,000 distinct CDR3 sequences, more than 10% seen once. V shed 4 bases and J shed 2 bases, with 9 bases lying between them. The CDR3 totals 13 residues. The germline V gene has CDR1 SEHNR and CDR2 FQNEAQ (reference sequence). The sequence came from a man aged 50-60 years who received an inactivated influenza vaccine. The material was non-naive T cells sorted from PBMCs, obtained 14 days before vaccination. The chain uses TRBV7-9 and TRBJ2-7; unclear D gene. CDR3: CASSYPATYEQYF. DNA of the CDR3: TGTGCCAGCAGCTACCCTGCAACCTACGAGCAGTACTTC.